These T cell receptor beta chains were read from a single sample in a study of T cells expressing NK-cell markers. Following a re-call of the 5' RACE reads, TCRdb has one entry per CDR3 protein and lacks DNA. The ten most abundant clones cover 15% to 20% of a sample with about 120,000 distinct CDR3 sequences. Sequencing was done on a sample of blood T cells: a sorted CD56 or NKG2C T cell subset, CD4+ or CD8+ T cells, or bulk PBMC T cells (not recorded which). The receptors here all came from a woman aged 18-70 years in good health. CDR3s include the opening cysteine and the closing phenylalanine or tryptophan.

j_gene | v_gene | CDR3aa
TRBJ1-2 | TRBV12-3/TRBV12-4 | CASSPEGARGYTF
TRBJ2-2 | TRBV20-1 | CSAWGGDTGELFF
TRBJ2-1 | TRBV7-9 | CASTATSVNEQFF
TRBJ2-1 | TRBV20-1 | CSARGLAGRAYEQFF
TRBJ2-1 | TRBV12-3/TRBV12-4 | CASSFDSGPLEQFF
TRBJ1-1 | TRBV21-1 | CASRLDRNTEAFF
TRBJ2-3 | TRBV12-3/TRBV12-4 | CASTPQGADTQYF
TRBJ2-5 | TRBV7-9 | CASSSPTGGQETQYF
TRBJ2-7 | TRBV4-3 | CASSLGQGSYEQYF
TRBJ2-1 | TRBV6-5 | CASSYSASGREEQFF
TRBJ2-1 | TRBV20-1 | CSARGREPMYNEQFF
TRBJ2-3 | TRBV10-3 | CAIRGVGWDSGQYF
TRBJ1-2 | TRBV19 | CASRWTANDYGYTF
TRBJ1-5 | TRBV10-3 | CAISDPDREIAQPQHF
TRBJ2-7 | TRBV20-1 | CSATPSTGSTYEQYF
TRBJ2-3 | TRBV20-1 | CSARIDFADTQYF
TRBJ2-5 | TRBV19 | CASSTRVQETQYF
TRBJ1-6 | TRBV5-5 | CASSLTGTGSGSPLHF
TRBJ1-1 | TRBV3-1 | CASRQGAREAFF
TRBJ2-5 | TRBV12-5 | CASGLGTPETQYF
TRBJ2-1 | TRBV4-3 | CATSSGGYYNEQFF
TRBJ2-1 | TRBV2 | CASGTGGNEQFF
TRBJ1-5 | TRBV5-4 | CASSLAGAEPQHF
TRBJ2-7 | TRBV20-1 | CSARDWGSSSQYF
TRBJ2-1 | TRBV7-9 | CASSPPGSRINEQFF
TRBJ2-7 | TRBV27 | CASSNTLEQYF
TRBJ2-3 | TRBV6-5 | CASSSGLAGVSDTQYF
TRBJ2-3 | TRBV30 | CASNHRGTHKSDTQYF
TRBJ2-5 | TRBV29-1 | CSVGTGETQYF
TRBJ2-7 | TRBV4-3 | CASSQDPASSYEQYF
TRBJ2-7 | TRBV12-3/TRBV12-4 | CASSAGGLAYEQYF
TRBJ2-1 | TRBV4-1 | CASSQDSTGTGGYNEQFF
TRBJ1-1 | TRBV4-3 | CASSQDPTTGMNTEAFF
TRBJ2-4 | TRBV7-9 | CASSFAGQGVMNIQYF
TRBJ2-3 | TRBV12-3/TRBV12-4 | CASSPITDTQYF
TRBJ2-5 | TRBV12-3/TRBV12-4 | CASNPGGETQYF
TRBJ2-5 | TRBV12-3/TRBV12-4 | CASSLQGLGQETQYF
TRBJ1-5 | TRBV27 | CASKAPNQPQHF
TRBJ2-7 | TRBV4-2 | CASSQSKNEQYF
TRBJ2-7 | TRBV28 | CASTPPGQFYEQYF
TRBJ2-5 | TRBV19 | CASSSSWGGETQYF